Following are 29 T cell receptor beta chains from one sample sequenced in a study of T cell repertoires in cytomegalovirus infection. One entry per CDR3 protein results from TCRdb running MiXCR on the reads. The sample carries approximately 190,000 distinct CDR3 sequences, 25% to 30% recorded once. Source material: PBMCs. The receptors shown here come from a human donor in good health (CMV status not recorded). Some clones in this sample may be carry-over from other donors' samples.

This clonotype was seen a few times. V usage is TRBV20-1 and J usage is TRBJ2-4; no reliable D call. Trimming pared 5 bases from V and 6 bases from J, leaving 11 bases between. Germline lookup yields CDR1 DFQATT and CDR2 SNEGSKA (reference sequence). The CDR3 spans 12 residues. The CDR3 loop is CSAEAWGNIQYF. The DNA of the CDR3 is TGCAGTGCTGAGGCCTGGGGAAACATTCAGTACTTC.

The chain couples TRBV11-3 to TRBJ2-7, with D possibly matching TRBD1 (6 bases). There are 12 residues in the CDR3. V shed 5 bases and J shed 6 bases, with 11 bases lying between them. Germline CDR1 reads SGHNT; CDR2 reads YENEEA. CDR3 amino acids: CASSPGQSEQYF. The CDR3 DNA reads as TGTGCCAGCAGCCCTGGACAGTCCGAGCAGTACTTC.

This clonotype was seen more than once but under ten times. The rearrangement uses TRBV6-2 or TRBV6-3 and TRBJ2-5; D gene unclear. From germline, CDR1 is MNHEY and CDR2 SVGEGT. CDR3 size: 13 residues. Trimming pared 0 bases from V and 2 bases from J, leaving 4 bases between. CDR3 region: CASSYSPQETQYF. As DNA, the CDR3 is TGTGCCAGCAGTTACTCCCCACAAGAGACCCAGTACTTC.

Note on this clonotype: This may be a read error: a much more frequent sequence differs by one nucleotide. CDR3 nucleotides: TGTGCCAGCAGCTTCGAACTGAACACTGAAGCTTTCTTT. It is translated as CASSFELNTEAFF. This chain links TRBV7-9 with TRBJ1-1; no definite D call. CDR3 length: 13 residues. Trimming took 3 bases from V and 0 from J, leaving 5 bases between them. CDR1 and CDR2 from the germline V gene are SEHNR and FQNEAQ (reference sequence). The full variable domain, with the rest looked up from reference TRBV7-9 and TRBJ1-1, is DTGVSQNPRHKITKRGQNVTFRCDPISEHNRLYWYRQTLGQGPEFLTYFQNEAQLEKSRLLSDRFSAERPKGSFSTLEIQRTEQGDSAMYLCASSFELNTEAFFGQGTRLTVV.

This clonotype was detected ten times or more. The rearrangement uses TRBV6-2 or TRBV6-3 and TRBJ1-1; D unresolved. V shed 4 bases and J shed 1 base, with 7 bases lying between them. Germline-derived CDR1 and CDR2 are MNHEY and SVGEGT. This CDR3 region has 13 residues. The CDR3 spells CASSFQENTEAFF. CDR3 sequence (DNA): TGTGCCAGCAGTTTCCAGGAGAACACTGAAGCTTTCTTT.

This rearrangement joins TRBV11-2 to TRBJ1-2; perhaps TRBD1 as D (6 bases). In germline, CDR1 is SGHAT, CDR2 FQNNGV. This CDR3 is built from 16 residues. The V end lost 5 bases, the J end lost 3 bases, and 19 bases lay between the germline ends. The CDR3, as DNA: TGTGCCAGCAGCGCGGACAGCCCCACTTTCTACTATGGCTACACCTTC. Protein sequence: CASSADSPTFYYGYTF.

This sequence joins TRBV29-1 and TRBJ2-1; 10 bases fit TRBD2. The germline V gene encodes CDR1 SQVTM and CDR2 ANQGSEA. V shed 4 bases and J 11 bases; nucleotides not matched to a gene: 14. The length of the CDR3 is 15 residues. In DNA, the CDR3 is TGCAGCGTTGGTAATAGCGGGGGGCCCCCGACCCAGCAGTTCTTC. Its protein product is CSVGNSGGPPTQQFF.

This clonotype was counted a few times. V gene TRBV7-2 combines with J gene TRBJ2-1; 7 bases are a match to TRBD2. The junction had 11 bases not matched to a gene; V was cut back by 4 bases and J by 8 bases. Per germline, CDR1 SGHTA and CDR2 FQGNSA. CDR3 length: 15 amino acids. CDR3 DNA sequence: TGTGCCAGCAGCTCAACCGGGACTATAGTCTATGAGCAGTTCTTC. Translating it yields CASSSTGTIVYEQFF.

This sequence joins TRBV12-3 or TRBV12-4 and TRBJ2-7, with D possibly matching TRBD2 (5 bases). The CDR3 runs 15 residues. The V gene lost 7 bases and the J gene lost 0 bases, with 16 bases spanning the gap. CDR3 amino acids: CASTLTTGISYEQYF. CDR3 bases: TGTGCCAGCACCTTAACAACGGGAATCTCCTACGAGCAGTACTTC.

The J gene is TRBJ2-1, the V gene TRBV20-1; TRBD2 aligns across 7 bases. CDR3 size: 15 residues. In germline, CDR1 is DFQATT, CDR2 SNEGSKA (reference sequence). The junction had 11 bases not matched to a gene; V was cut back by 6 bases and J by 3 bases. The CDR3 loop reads CSAEGPAGYYNEQFF. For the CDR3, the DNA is TGCAGTGCCGAGGGGCCAGCGGGGTACTACAATGAGCAGTTCTTC.

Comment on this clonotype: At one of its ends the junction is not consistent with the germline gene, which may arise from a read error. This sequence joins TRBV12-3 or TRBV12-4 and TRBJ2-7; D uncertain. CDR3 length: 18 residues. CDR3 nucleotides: TGTGCCAGCAGTAATCGTAGGAGACATGTCTTTCCGCCCTACGATCAGTACTTC. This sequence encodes CASSNRRRHVFPPYDQYF.

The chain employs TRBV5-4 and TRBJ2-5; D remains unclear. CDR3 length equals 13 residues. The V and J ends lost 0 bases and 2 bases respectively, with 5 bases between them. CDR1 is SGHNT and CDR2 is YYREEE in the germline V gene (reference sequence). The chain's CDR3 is CASSLVEQETQYF. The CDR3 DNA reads TGTGCCAGCAGCTTGGTGGAACAAGAGACCCAGTACTTC.

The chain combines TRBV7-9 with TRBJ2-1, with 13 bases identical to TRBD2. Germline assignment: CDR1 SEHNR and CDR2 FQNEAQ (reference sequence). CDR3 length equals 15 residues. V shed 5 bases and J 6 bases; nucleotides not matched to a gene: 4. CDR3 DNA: TGTGCCAGCAGCGGCGGGACTAGCGGGGCCAATGAGCAGTTCTTC. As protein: CASSGGTSGANEQFF.

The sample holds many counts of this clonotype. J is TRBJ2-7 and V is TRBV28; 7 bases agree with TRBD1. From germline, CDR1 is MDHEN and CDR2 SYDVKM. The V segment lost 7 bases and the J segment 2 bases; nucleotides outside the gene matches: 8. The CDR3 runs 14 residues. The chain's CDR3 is CASNQDRFPYEQYF. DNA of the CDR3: TGTGCCAGCAACCAGGACAGGTTCCCCTACGAGCAGTACTTC.

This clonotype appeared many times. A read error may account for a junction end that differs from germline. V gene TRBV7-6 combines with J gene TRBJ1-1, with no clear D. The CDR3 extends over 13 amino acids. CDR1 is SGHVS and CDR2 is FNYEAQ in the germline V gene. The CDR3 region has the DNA TGTGCCAGCAGTTTAGGTTCGGGGACTGAAGCTTTCTTT. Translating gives CASSLGSGTEAFF. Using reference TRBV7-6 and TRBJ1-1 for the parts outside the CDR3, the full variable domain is GAGVSQSPRYKVTKRGQDVALRCDPISGHVSLYWYRQALGQGPEFLTYFNYEAQQDKSGLPNDRFSAERPEGSISTLTIQRTEQRDSAMYRCASSLGSGTEAFFGQGTRLTVV.

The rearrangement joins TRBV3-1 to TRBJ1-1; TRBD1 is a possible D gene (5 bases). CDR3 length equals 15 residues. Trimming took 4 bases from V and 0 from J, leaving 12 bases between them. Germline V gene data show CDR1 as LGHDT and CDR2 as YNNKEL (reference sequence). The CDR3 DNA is TGTGCCAGCAGCCCCTGGGGCGTCATGAACACTGAAGCTTTCTTT. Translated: CASSPWGVMNTEAFF. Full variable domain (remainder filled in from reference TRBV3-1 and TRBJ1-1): DTAVSQTPKYLVTQMGNDKSIKCEQNLGHDTMYWYKQDSKKFLKIMFSYNNKELIINETVPNRFSPKSPDKAHLNLHINSLELGDSAVYFCASSPWGVMNTEAFFGQGTRLTVV.

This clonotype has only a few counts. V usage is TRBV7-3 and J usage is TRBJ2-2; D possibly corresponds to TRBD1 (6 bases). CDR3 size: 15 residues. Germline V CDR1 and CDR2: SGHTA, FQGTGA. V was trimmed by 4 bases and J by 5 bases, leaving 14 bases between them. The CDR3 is CASSSTGTTTGELFF. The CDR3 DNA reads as TGTGCCAGCAGCTCTACCGGGACAACTACCGGGGAGCTGTTTTTT.

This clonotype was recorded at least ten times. The CDR3 here is CASSLAAGKTFF. CDR3 DNA sequence: TGTGCCAGCAGCTTAGCAGCAGGGAAAACTTTCTTT. The J gene is TRBJ1-1, the V gene TRBV7-2; a possible D gene is TRBD1 (5 bases). Trimming stripped 0 bases from V and 12 bases from J, with 11 bases between. The CDR3 extends over 12 amino acids. Germline V gives CDR1 SGHTA, CDR2 FQGNSA.

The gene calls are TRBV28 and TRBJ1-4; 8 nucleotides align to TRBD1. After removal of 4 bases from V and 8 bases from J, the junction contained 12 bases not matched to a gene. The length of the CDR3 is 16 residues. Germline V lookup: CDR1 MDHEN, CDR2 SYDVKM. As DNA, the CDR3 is TGTGCCAGCAGTTCTACCCCGGGGACAGGAAGAGAAAAACTGTTTTTT. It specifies CASSSTPGTGREKLFF.

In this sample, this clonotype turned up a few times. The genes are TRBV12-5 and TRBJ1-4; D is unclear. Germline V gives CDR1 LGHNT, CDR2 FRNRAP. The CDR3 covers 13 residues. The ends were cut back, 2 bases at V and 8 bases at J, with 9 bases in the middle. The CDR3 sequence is CASGLIGEEKLFF. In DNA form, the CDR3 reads TGTGCTAGTGGTTTGATAGGCGAAGAAAAACTGTTTTTT.

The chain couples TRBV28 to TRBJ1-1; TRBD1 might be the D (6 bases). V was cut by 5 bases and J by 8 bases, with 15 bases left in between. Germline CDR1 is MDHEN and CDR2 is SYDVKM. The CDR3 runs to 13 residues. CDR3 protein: CASSPIDRSEAFF. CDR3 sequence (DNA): TGTGCCAGCAGTCCGATCGACAGGTCCGAAGCTTTCTTT.

The CDR3 DNA reads as TGCAGTGCTTTAGCGGGGGAGAGCTCCTACAATGAGCAGTTCTTC. Residues: CSALAGESSYNEQFF. This rearrangement joins TRBV20-1 to TRBJ2-1, with 9 bases lining up with TRBD2. V shed 5 bases and J 0 bases; nucleotides not matched to a gene: 5. Germline V gives CDR1 DFQATT, CDR2 SNEGSKA (reference sequence). The length of the CDR3 is 15 residues.

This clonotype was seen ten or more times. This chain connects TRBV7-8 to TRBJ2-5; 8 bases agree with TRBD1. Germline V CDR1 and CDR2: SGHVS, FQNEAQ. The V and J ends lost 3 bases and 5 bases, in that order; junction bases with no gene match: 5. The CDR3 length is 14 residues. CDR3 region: CASSLTGDGETQYF. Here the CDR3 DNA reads TGTGCCAGCAGCTTGACAGGGGACGGGGAGACCCAGTACTTC. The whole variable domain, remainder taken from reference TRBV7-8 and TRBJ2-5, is GAGVSQSPRYKVAKRGQDVALRCDPISGHVSLFWYQQALGQGPEFLTYFQNEAQLDKSGLPSDRFFAERPEGSVSTLKIQRTQQEDSAVYLCASSLTGDGETQYFGPGTRLLVL.

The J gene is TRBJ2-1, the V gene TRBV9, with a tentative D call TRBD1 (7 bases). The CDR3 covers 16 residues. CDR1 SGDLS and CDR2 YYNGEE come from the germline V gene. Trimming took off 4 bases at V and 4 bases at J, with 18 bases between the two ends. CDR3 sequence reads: CASSYGGQTTYNEQFF. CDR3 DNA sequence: TGTGCCAGCAGCTACGGGGGACAGACAACGTACAATGAGCAGTTCTTC.

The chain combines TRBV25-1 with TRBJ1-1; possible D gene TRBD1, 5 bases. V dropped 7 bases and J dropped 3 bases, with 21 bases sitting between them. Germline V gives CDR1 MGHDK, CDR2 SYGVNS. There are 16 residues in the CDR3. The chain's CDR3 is CASIPSGTLRDTEAFF. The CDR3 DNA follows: TGTGCCAGCATTCCGAGTGGGACCTTAAGGGACACTGAAGCTTTCTTT. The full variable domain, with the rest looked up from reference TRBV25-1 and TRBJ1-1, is EADIYQTPRYLVIGTGKKITLECSQTMGHDKMYWYQQDPGMELHLIHYSYGVNSTEKGDLSSESTVSRIRTEHFPLTLESARPSHTSQYLCASIPSGTLRDTEAFFGQGTRLTVV.

The CDR3 region is CSARDARTTDTQYF. The CDR3 bases are TGCAGTGCTAGAGATGCGCGAACAACAGATACGCAGTATTTT. This sequence joins TRBV20-1 and TRBJ2-3, with D unclear. V was shortened by 0 bases and J by 3 bases, with 10 bases between the two germline ends. CDR3 size: 14 residues. The germline gives CDR1 DFQATT, CDR2 SNEGSKA (reference sequence).

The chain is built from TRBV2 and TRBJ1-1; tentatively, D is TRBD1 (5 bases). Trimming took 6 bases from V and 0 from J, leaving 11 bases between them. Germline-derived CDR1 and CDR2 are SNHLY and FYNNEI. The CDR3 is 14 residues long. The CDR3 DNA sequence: TGTGCCAGCAGAGTGACAGTGTTGAACACTGAAGCTTTCTTT. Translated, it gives CASRVTVLNTEAFF. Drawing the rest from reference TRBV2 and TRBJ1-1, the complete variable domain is EPEVTQTPSHQVTQMGQEVILRCVPISNHLYFYWYRQILGQKVEFLVSFYNNEISEKSEIFDDQFSVERPDGSNFTLKIRSTKLEDSAMYFCASRVTVLNTEAFFGQGTRLTVV.

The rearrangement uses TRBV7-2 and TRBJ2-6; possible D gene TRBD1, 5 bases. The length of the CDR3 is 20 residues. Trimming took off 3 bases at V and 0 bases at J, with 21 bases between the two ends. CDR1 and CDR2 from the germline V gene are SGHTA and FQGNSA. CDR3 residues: CASSLGPGRLTSSGANVLTF. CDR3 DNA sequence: TGTGCCAGCAGCTTGGGGCCAGGACGGCTGACTTCCTCTGGGGCCAACGTCCTGACTTTC.

The CDR3 here is CAVEQRGEEKLFF. In DNA form, the CDR3 reads TGTGCCGTCGAACAGCGGGGGGAAGAAAAACTGTTTTTT. The chain recombines TRBV6-6 with TRBJ1-4; D is perhaps TRBD1 (5 bases). The CDR3 has 13 amino acids. Germline assignment: CDR1 MNHNY and CDR2 SVGAGI (reference sequence). V gave up 11 bases and J gave up 8 bases, with 18 bases separating them.